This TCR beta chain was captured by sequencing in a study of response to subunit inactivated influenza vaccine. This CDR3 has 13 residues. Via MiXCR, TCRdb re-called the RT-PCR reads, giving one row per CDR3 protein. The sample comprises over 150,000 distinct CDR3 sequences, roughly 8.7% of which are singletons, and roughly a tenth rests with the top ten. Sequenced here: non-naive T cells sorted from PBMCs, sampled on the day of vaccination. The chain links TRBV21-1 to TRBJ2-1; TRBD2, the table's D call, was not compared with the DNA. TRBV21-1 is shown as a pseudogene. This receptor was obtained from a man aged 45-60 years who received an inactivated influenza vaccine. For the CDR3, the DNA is TGTGCCAGCAGCAAAACGAGGGCTTGCGAGCAGTTCTTC. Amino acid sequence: CASSKTRACEQFF.